The 21 T cell receptor beta chains listed next were all sequenced from one sample in a study of regulatory T cells in long-lasting Graves disease. In building TCR beta libraries, iRepertoire HTBI primers were used together with Arm-PCR of CDR3 regions. TCRdb redid the calling of the multiplex PCR reads with MiXCR, one entry per CDR3 protein. The data contain around 400,000 distinct CDR3 sequences, around a quarter of them seen just once; the ten biggest clones take up roughly 26%. Time point specified: persistent/refractory GD, antithyroid drugs over 5 years with positive TRAb. Construction of the TCR library relied on RNA isolated from PBMCs. This specimen was peripheral blood mononuclear cells (PBMCs), taken when the disease was refractory, from a patient treated with antithyroid drugs. Receptors originate from a female donor with Graves disease.

This clonotype has a handful of counts. The V call is TRBV29-1, the J call TRBJ1-1; the D gene is possibly TRBD1 (5 bases). CDR3 length: 13 residues. V gave up 3 bases and J gave up 5 bases, with 13 bases separating them. CDR1 is SQVTM, CDR2 ANQGSEA, per germline. CDR3: CSVEEGKVTEAFF. For the CDR3, the DNA is TGCAGCGTTGAGGAGGGGAAAGTAACTGAAGCTTTCTTT.

This clonotype was seen many times. The V call is TRBV7-9, the J call TRBJ2-5; 8 positions match TRBD2. This CDR3 contains 14 residues. The V and J ends lost 5 bases and 4 bases, in that order; junction bases with no gene match: 6. Looked up from germline, CDR1 is SEHNR and CDR2 is FQNEAQ (reference sequence). The CDR3 bases are TGTGCCAGCAGCCAAAGCGGGAGTAGAGAGACCCAGTACTTC. This sequence encodes CASSQSGSRETQYF.

This clonotype was detected a few times. V usage is TRBV10-3 and J usage is TRBJ1-5, with D possibly matching TRBD1 (5 bases). V lost 8 bases to trimming and J lost 7 bases, with 12 bases between them. CDR1 is ENHRY, CDR2 SYGVKD, per germline. The CDR3 loop spans 12 amino acids. The chain's CDR3 is CAISGGDQPQHF. The CDR3 DNA reads as TGTGCCATCTCGGGGGGTGACCAGCCCCAGCATTTT.

This chain uses TRBV4-1 with TRBJ1-1, with no clear D. CDR1 is MGHRA and CDR2 is YSYEKL in the germline V gene. The CDR3 extends over 16 amino acids. V lost 4 bases, J lost 0 bases, and 15 bases lay in between. CDR3 protein: CASSPTVVGMNTEAFF. The CDR3 coding sequence is TGCGCCAGCAGCCCTACTGTGGTAGGGATGAACACTGAAGCTTTCTTT.

This clonotype was observed a few times. This chain uses TRBV6-5 with TRBJ1-2; D uncertain. The CDR3 covers 21 residues. The V end was cut by 0 bases, the J end by 7 bases, with 33 bases between. Germline CDR1 is MNHEY and CDR2 is SVGAGI. The CDR3, as DNA: TGTGCCAGCAGTTACTCTGATTGGGCGGGCCCCTTTACTTCGGGGTATTCTGGCTACACCTTC. It codes for CASSYSDWAGPFTSGYSGYTF.

This clonotype has just one count. This may come from a read error, since a much larger clone is one base off. In this CDR3 the conserved last residue, phenylalanine or tryptophan, is missing, so a read error is likely. The rearrangement uses TRBV12-3 or TRBV12-4 and TRBJ1-1; D not certain. The V end lost 2 bases, the J end lost 8 bases, and 9 bases lay between the germline ends. The CDR3 spans 12 residues. The CDR3 is CASSLIRVEAFL. Written as DNA, the CDR3 is TGTGCCAGCAGTTTAATACGGGTAGAAGCTTTCCTT.

There are many counts of this clonotype. The chain combines TRBV12-3 or TRBV12-4 with TRBJ2-5; 14 bases match TRBD2. J lost 5 bases, V lost 3 bases, and 5 bases had no gene match. The CDR3 covers 16 residues. CDR3 residues: CASSFGGLAGGETQYF. For the CDR3, the DNA is TGTGCCAGCAGTTTCGGTGGACTAGCGGGAGGTGAGACCCAGTACTTC.

This chain joins TRBV12-3 or TRBV12-4 and TRBJ2-7, with D possibly TRBD1 on 6 matching bases. This CDR3 contains 13 residues. V dropped 6 bases and J dropped 7 bases, with 16 bases sitting between them. The CDR3 region is CASRQGPIGEQYF. CDR3 DNA sequence: TGTGCCAGCAGACAGGGCCCAATCGGGGAGCAGTACTTC.

This clonotype showed up just a few times. The V gene is TRBV5-1, the J gene TRBJ2-2, with D possibly matching TRBD2 (7 bases). From germline, CDR1 is SGHRS and CDR2 YFSETQ. The ends were cut back, 3 bases at V and 1 base at J, with 13 bases in the middle. The CDR3 has 16 residues. CDR3 loop: CASSWGASGNTGELFF. In nucleotides, the CDR3 is TGCGCCAGCAGCTGGGGGGCTAGCGGGAACACCGGGGAGCTGTTTTTT.

This clonotype was observed a handful of times. The gene calls are TRBV20-1 and TRBJ2-7; D perhaps matches TRBD2 (7 bases). The CDR3 is 13 amino acids. The germline CDR1 and CDR2 sequences are DFQATT and SNEGSKA (reference sequence). V was pared by 3 bases and J by 1 base, with 10 bases between. CDR3 DNA: TGCAGTGCTAGGGGAGGGGGATCCTACGAGCAGTACTTC. Translation: CSARGGGSYEQYF.

This clonotype was seen ten or more times. This chain connects TRBV27 to TRBJ2-5, with a possible D match to TRBD1 (6 bases). V was pared by 6 bases and J by 4 bases, with 18 bases between. Germline CDR1 reads MNHEY; CDR2 reads SMNVEV (reference sequence). The CDR3 length is 15 residues. This chain's CDR3 is CASSLEAGARETQYF. The DNA for the CDR3 is TGTGCCAGCAGCCTAGAGGCAGGGGCTCGAGAGACCCAGTACTTC.

Many counts were recorded for this clonotype. The chain carries TRBV7-2 and TRBJ2-5; D is perhaps TRBD2 (6 bases). The germline V gene encodes CDR1 SGHTA and CDR2 FQGNSA. This CDR3 contains 16 residues. Between the trimmed V and J ends, which lost 4 bases and 4 bases, there was a span of 19 bases. The CDR3 region is CASSSTRFFKTETQYF. The CDR3 region has the DNA TGTGCCAGCAGCTCGACTAGGTTTTTTAAGACAGAGACCCAGTACTTC. The whole variable domain, filled in from reference TRBV7-2 and TRBJ2-5, reads GAGVSQSPSNKVTEKGKDVELRCDPISGHTALYWYRQSLGQGLEFLIYFQGNSAPDKSGLPSDRFSAERTGGSVSTLTIQRTQQEDSAVYLCASSSTRFFKTETQYFGPGTRLLVL.

In DNA form, the CDR3 reads TGCAGTGCTAGAGGCCAGAGATCTGGGGCCAACGTCCTGACTTTC. Translation: CSARGQRSGANVLTF. This chain uses TRBV20-1 with TRBJ2-6; no definite D call. Trimming stripped 1 base from V and 1 base from J, with 8 bases between. This CDR3 is built from 15 residues. CDR1 DFQATT and CDR2 SNEGSKA come from the germline V gene (reference sequence).

This clonotype has just a few counts. The rearrangement links TRBV10-3 to TRBJ2-7, with D unclear. Germline assignment: CDR1 ENHRY and CDR2 SYGVKD. Deletions cut 8 bases from V and 0 bases from J, with 8 bases between. CDR3 length: 12 residues. The CDR3 protein is CAIGRDSYEQYF. CDR3 DNA sequence: TGTGCCATCGGAAGAGACTCCTACGAGCAGTACTTC.

The chain couples TRBV3-1 to TRBJ1-5, with no clear D. V shed 4 bases and J shed 2 bases, with 9 bases lying between them. From germline, CDR1 is LGHDT and CDR2 YNNKEL (reference sequence). The length of the CDR3 is 14 residues. CDR3 loop: CASSPASGNQPQHF. CDR3 coding DNA: TGTGCCAGCAGCCCAGCATCAGGCAATCAGCCCCAGCATTTT.

This clonotype has a handful of counts. J is TRBJ1-1 and V is TRBV2; D call uncertain. Trimming removed 3 bases at V and 0 bases at J, with 8 bases between. Germline CDR1 is SNHLY and CDR2 is FYNNEI. This CDR3 is 14 amino acids long. CDR3 sequence reads: CASSEALVNTEAFF. The CDR3 DNA follows: TGTGCCAGCAGTGAGGCATTGGTGAACACTGAAGCTTTCTTT. The full variable domain, with the rest looked up from reference TRBV2 and TRBJ1-1, is EPEVTQTPSHQVTQMGQEVILRCVPISNHLYFYWYRQILGQKVEFLVSFYNNEISEKSEIFDDQFSVERPDGSNFTLKIRSTKLEDSAMYFCASSEALVNTEAFFGQGTRLTVV.

This clonotype occurred many times. The genes are TRBV2 and TRBJ2-7, with 10 bases identical to TRBD2. Germline lookup yields CDR1 SNHLY and CDR2 FYNNEI. The CDR3 is 15 amino acids. The V segment lost 4 bases and the J segment 7 bases; nucleotides outside the gene matches: 10. The CDR3 bases are TGTGCCAGCAGTGTAGGCCTAGCGGGAGCAGGGGAGCAGTACTTC. The encoded protein is CASSVGLAGAGEQYF. Complete variable domain (other parts from reference TRBV2 and TRBJ2-7): EPEVTQTPSHQVTQMGQEVILRCVPISNHLYFYWYRQILGQKVEFLVSFYNNEISEKSEIFDDQFSVERPDGSNFTLKIRSTKLEDSAMYFCASSVGLAGAGEQYFGPGTRLTVT.

The rearrangement links TRBV3-1 to TRBJ1-4; tentatively, D is TRBD1 (5 bases). V lost 6 bases to trimming and J lost 11 bases, with 13 bases between them. Germline V CDR1 and CDR2: LGHDT, YNNKEL (reference sequence). CDR3 length: 12 residues. The CDR3 loop is CASRGLSWKLFF. CDR3 DNA sequence: TGTGCCAGCAGGGGGCTTTCGTGGAAACTGTTTTTT.

The chain links TRBV27 to TRBJ2-3; TRBD1 matches 9 bases. In germline, CDR1 is MNHEY, CDR2 SMNVEV (reference sequence). V shed 5 bases, J shed 5 bases, and the junction held 5 bases outside the gene matches. The CDR3 is 14 residues long. The CDR3 DNA follows: TGTGCCAGCAGTCTTAGACAGGGGGGAGATACGCAGTATTTT. Translated, it gives CASSLRQGGDTQYF.

This clonotype was counted at least ten times. The rearrangement joins TRBV11-2 to TRBJ2-2; 9 nucleotides match TRBD2. The CDR3 sequence is 17 residues long. J gave up 1 base and V 6 bases, and 9 bases lay outside the gene matches. Germline-derived CDR1 and CDR2 are SGHAT and FQNNGV. The CDR3 spells CASRDGGLAKNTGELFF. The DNA of the CDR3 is TGTGCCAGCAGAGATGGGGGACTAGCTAAGAACACCGGGGAGCTGTTTTTT.

This clonotype was seen many times. V usage is TRBV2 and J usage is TRBJ1-6; D not resolved. This CDR3 comprises 14 residues. CDR1 is SNHLY, CDR2 FYNNEI, per germline. Trimming stripped 6 bases from V and 10 bases from J, with 16 bases between. The CDR3 bases are TGTGCCAGCAGGGATTCAGGAGGAGGGTCACCCCTCCACTTT. It codes for CASRDSGGGSPLHF.